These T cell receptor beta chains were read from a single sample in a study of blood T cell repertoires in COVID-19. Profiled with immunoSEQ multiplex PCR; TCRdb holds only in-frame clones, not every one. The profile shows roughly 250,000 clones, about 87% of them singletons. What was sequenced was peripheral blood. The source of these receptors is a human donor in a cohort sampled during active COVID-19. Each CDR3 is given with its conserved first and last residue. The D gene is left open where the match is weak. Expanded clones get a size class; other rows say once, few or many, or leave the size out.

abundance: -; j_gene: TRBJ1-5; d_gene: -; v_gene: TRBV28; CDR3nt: TGTGCCAGCACCGGCGGGACGGTTAGCAATCAGCCCCAGCATTTT; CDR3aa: CASTGGTVSNQPQHF
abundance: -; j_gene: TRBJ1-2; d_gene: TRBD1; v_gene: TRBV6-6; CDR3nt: TGTGCCAGCAGTCTCTCCCCCGGGACAGAAAGCCACTATGGCTACACCTTC; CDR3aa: CASSLSPGTESHYGYTF
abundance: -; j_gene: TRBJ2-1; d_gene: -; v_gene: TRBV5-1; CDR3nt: TGCGCCAGCAGCGGCGGAGGTGACGGGTCTAAGCAGTTCTTC; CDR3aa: CASSGGGDGSKQFF
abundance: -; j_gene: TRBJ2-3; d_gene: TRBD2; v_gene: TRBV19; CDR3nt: TGTGCCAGTAGTACTGCCCTAGCGGGGGGGCCAGATACGCAGTATTTT; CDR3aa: CASSTALAGGPDTQYF
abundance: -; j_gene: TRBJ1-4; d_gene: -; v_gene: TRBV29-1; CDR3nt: TGCAGCGTTCAGGGATGGGCTAATGAAAAACTGTTTTTT; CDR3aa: CSVQGWANEKLFF
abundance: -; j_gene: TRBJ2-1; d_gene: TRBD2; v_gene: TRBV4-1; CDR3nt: TGCGCCAGCAGCCCTACTAGCGGGGATACCAATGAGCAGTTCTTC; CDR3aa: CASSPTSGDTNEQFF
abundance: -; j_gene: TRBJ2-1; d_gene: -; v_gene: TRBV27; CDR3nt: TGTGCCAGCAGTTTATCGTTTCAGTCTTCTGAGCAGTTCTTC; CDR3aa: CASSLSFQSSEQFF
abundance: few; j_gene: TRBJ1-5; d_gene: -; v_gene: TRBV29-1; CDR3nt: TGCAGCGTTGGGGGCTACGGTCAGCCCCAGCATTTT; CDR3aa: CSVGGYGQPQHF
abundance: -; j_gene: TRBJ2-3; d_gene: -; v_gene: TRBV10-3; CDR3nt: TGTGCCATCAGTGACAGGGCCCCAGATACGCAGTATTTT; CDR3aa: CAISDRAPDTQYF
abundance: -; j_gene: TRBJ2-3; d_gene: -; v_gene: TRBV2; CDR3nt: TGTGCCAGCTTGCGGTTAGCTTTGAATACGCAGTATTTT; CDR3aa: CASLRLALNTQYF
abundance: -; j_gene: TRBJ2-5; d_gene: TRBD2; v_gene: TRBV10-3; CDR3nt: TGTGCCACTTTAGCGGGAGGTAATCAAGAGACCCAGTACTTC; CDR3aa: CATLAGGNQETQYF